The 27 T cell receptor beta chains reported below all come from one sample, sequenced in a study of cytomegalovirus exposure and HLA in healthy donors. Researchers ran the PCR with 60 Vbeta and 13 Jbeta primers. The method was immunoSEQ multiplex PCR; TCRdb's version includes in-frame clones alone and lacks a portion of them. The data hold 120,000 or so clones, with 81% observed a single time. Material: PBMCs. Receptors originate from a man younger than 35 in good health and CMV-seronegative.

The chain is built from TRBV6-5 and TRBJ2-5; 7 positions agree with TRBD1. The J call could be wrong; TRBJ2-7 is a better fit for the DNA end. This CDR3 spans 15 amino acids. Per the germline V gene, CDR1 is MNHEY and CDR2 is SVGAGI. CDR3 in DNA: TGTGCCAGCAGTCCTACAGGGGATGTCTCATACGAGCAGTACTTC. Translated: CASSPTGDVSYEQYF.

This chain connects TRBV7-2 to TRBJ2-1; 9 nucleotides align to TRBD1. The CDR3 covers 15 residues. Germline CDR1 and CDR2: SGHTA and FQGNSA. The V gene end was trimmed by 4 bases and the J gene end by 5 bases; junction bases not matched to a gene: 6. Here the CDR3 DNA reads TGTGCCAGCAGCTCCGGACAGGGGAAAAACAATGAGCAGTTCTTC. Translating gives CASSSGQGKNNEQFF.

V is TRBV5-1 and J is TRBJ2-7, with D unresolved. Between the trimmed V and J ends, which lost 4 bases and 5 bases, there was a span of 13 bases. CDR1 is SGHRS and CDR2 is YFSETQ in the germline V gene. CDR3 size: 13 residues. CDR3 in DNA: TGCGCCAGCAGCCCAGTGGTGAGGAACGAGCAGTACTTC. Amino acid sequence: CASSPVVRNEQYF.

The gene calls are TRBV7-5 and TRBJ1-1; the D segment call TRBD1 is taken from the table without a DNA check. TRBV7-5 is a pseudogene. The CDR3 contains 14 residues. CDR3 nucleotides: TGTGCCAGAAGCCCCCGGACAGTTAACACTGAAGCTTTCTTT. Translation: CARSPRTVNTEAFF.

Of note for this clone: The junction differs from germline at one of its ends, possibly a read error. CDR3 bases: TGTTCCAGCAGCTTAGTTAACGGGGGCTACACCTTC. Translating gives CSSSLVNGGYTF. The J gene is TRBJ1-2, the V gene TRBV7-9; unclear D gene. Germline V gene lookup returns CDR1 SEHNR and CDR2 FQNEAQ (reference sequence). The CDR3 is made up of 12 amino acids.

This clone has a single count. J is TRBJ1-1 and V is TRBV5-4; possible D gene TRBD1, 6 bases. The germline V gene has CDR1 SGHNT and CDR2 YYREEE (reference sequence). The CDR3 extends over 15 amino acids. Trimming removed 7 bases from V and 2 bases from J, with 18 bases in between. The DNA for the CDR3 is TGTGCCAGCGGGAGGGGGGGGCGGCAAAACACTGAAGCTTTCTTT. Its translation: CASGRGGRQNTEAFF. Filled out from reference TRBV5-4 and TRBJ1-1, the complete variable domain reads ETGVTQSPTHLIKTRGQQVTLRCSSQSGHNTVSWYQQALGQGPQFIFQYYREEENGRGNFPPRFSGLQFPNYSSELNVNALELDDSALYLCASGRGGRQNTEAFFGQGTRLTVV.

The chain combines TRBV25-1 with TRBJ2-7; D not resolved. The germline V gene encodes CDR1 MGHDK and CDR2 SYGVNS. V was cut by 2 bases and J by 4 bases, with 9 bases left in between. This CDR3 has 13 residues. This CDR3 is CASSEAHTYEQYF. Written as DNA, the CDR3 is TGTGCCAGCAGTGAAGCCCACACGTACGAGCAGTACTTC.

This clone has a single count. The chain is built from TRBV9 and TRBJ1-6; no reliable D call. This CDR3 is 15 amino acids long. CDR1 and CDR2 (germline): SGDLS, YYNGEE. Trimming removed 5 bases from V and 6 bases from J, with 15 bases in between. The DNA of the CDR3 is TGTGCCAGCAGTCTTAGAGGAGGTCCTAATTCACCCCTCCACTTT. This encodes CASSLRGGPNSPLHF.

The chain has TRBV9 and TRBJ2-7, with 7 bases lining up with TRBD1. The CDR3 length is 15 residues. Germline CDR1 SGDLS, CDR2 YYNGEE. J was trimmed by 2 bases and V by 0 bases; bases with no gene match: 5. The CDR3 region has the DNA TGTGCCAGCAGCGTAGACGGACAGGCTACCTACGAGCAGTACTTC. It translates to CASSVDGQATYEQYF. The variable domain in full, with the rest retrieved from reference TRBV9 and TRBJ2-7, is DSGVTQTPKHLITATGQRVTLRCSPRSGDLSVYWYQQSLDQGLQFLIQYYNGEERAKGNILERFSAQQFPDLHSELNLSSLELGDSALYFCASSVDGQATYEQYFGPGTRLTVT.

Only a few counts were recorded for this clone. The junction departs from germline at one end; a sequencing error may be responsible. V gene TRBV7-9 combines with J gene TRBJ2-7, with 7 bases that match TRBD1. Germline V lookup: CDR1 SEHNR, CDR2 FQNEAQ (reference sequence). The CDR3 runs 16 residues. Written as DNA, the CDR3 is TGTTCCAGCAGCTCCACTCGGACAGGAAGCTCCTACGAGCAGTACTTC. Translation gives CSSSSTRTGSSYEQYF. Full variable domain (rest looked up from reference TRBV7-9 and TRBJ2-7): DTGVSQNPRHKITKRGQNVTFRCDPISEHNRLYWYRQTLGQGPEFLTYFQNEAQLEKSRLLSDRFSAERPKGSFSTLEIQRTEQGDSAMYLCSSSSTRTGSSYEQYFGPGTRLTVT.

The chain links TRBV7-7 to TRBJ2-2; D uncertain. Trimming cost V 3 bases and J 4 bases, with 18 bases left between them. The CDR3 extends over 17 amino acids. Looked up from germline, CDR1 is SSHAT and CDR2 is FNYEAQ (reference sequence). In nucleotides, the CDR3 is TGTGCCAGCAGCTTCCCCTTAATGACGGGTCGCACCGGGGAGCTGTTTTTT. Its protein product is CASSFPLMTGRTGELFF.

The genes are TRBV2 and TRBJ1-2, with 10 bases that match TRBD1. The V segment lost 4 bases and the J segment 2 bases; nucleotides outside the gene matches: 4. Germline values: CDR1 SNHLY, CDR2 FYNNEI. The CDR3 has 15 residues. The CDR3 loop reads CASSVGTGANYGYTF. The CDR3, as DNA: TGTGCCAGCAGTGTAGGGACAGGGGCCAACTATGGCTACACCTTC. The entire variable domain, with the rest obtained from reference TRBV2 and TRBJ1-2, is as follows: EPEVTQTPSHQVTQMGQEVILRCVPISNHLYFYWYRQILGQKVEFLVSFYNNEISEKSEIFDDQFSVERPDGSNFTLKIRSTKLEDSAMYFCASSVGTGANYGYTFGSGTRLTVV.

This chain uses TRBV5-1 with TRBJ2-7, with D unclear. The CDR3 is 12 amino acids. Germline V gives CDR1 SGHRS, CDR2 YFSETQ. Trimming pared 5 bases from V and 0 bases from J, leaving 6 bases between. Written as DNA, the CDR3 is TGCGCCAGCAGGCGACACTCCTACGAGCAGTACTTC. Translating it yields CASRRHSYEQYF.

The V gene is TRBV7-6, the J gene TRBJ2-1; unclear D gene. CDR3 length: 13 residues. Trimming removed 2 bases at V and 4 bases at J, with 6 bases between. The germline V gene has CDR1 SGHVS and CDR2 FNYEAQ. DNA of the CDR3: TGTGCCAGCAGCTTAAATAGTTACAATGAGCAGTTCTTC. Translation: CASSLNSYNEQFF.

This clone has more than one count but fewer than ten. The V gene is TRBV14, the J gene TRBJ1-3; tentative D call: TRBD1 (5 bases). Between the trimmed V and J ends, which lost 2 bases and 2 bases, there was a span of 13 bases. The CDR3 has 16 residues. CDR1 SGHDN and CDR2 FVKESK come from the germline V gene. As DNA, the CDR3 is TGTGCCAGCAGCCAAACAAGTGGAGGGGCTGGAAACACCATATATTTT. Its translation: CASSQTSGGAGNTIYF.

J is TRBJ2-5 and V is TRBV6-1; D ambiguous. Trimming took off 7 bases at V and 2 bases at J, with 14 bases between the two ends. CDR3 length: 14 residues. The germline V gene has CDR1 MNHNS and CDR2 SASEGT. CDR3 residues: CASNLGGIQETQYF. CDR3 nucleotide sequence: TGTGCCAGCAACCTAGGCGGAATTCAAGAGACCCAGTACTTC.

The chain uses TRBV5-4 and TRBJ2-1; possibly TRBD2 for D (6 bases). This CDR3 has 14 residues. V lost 3 bases and J lost 7, with 14 bases in between. CDR1 SGHNT and CDR2 YYREEE come from the germline V gene (reference sequence). The CDR3 spells CASSYGGPSNEQFF. The DNA of the CDR3 is TGTGCCAGCAGCTATGGAGGGCCCTCGAATGAGCAGTTCTTC.

This clone was observed a handful of times. The V gene is TRBV7-9, the J gene TRBJ2-5; possibly TRBD2 for D (5 bases). TRBJ2-7 matches the DNA end more closely, so the J call is doubtful. Germline CDR1 SEHNR, CDR2 FQNEAQ (reference sequence). The CDR3 spans 12 residues. The CDR3 loop reads CASSRGSYEQYF. DNA for the CDR3: TGTGCCAGCAGTCGAGGGTCCTACGAGCAGTACTTC.

The chain's CDR3 is CASSVGPRGDEQFF. CDR3 bases: TGTGCCAGCAGCGTAGGACCCCGCGGCGATGAGCAGTTCTTC. The chain couples TRBV9 to TRBJ2-1; no definite D call. Trimming removed 0 bases at V and 8 bases at J, with 12 bases between. CDR1 SGDLS and CDR2 YYNGEE come from the germline V gene. This CDR3 spans 14 amino acids.

This clone was detected once. V and J are TRBV19 and TRBJ1-5; D gene ambiguous. The CDR3 covers 15 residues. The germline CDR1 and CDR2 sequences are LNHDA and SQIVND (reference sequence). Trimming shortened V by 3 bases and J by 0 bases, and 9 bases separated the two germline ends. In DNA form, the CDR3 reads TGTGCCAGTAGTATGAACAGCTATAGCAATCAGCCCCAGCATTTT. Protein sequence: CASSMNSYSNQPQHF.

The chain joins TRBV6-6 to TRBJ2-2, with 8 bases lining up with TRBD2. The CDR3 contains 15 residues. The germline CDR1 and CDR2 sequences are MNHNY and SVGAGI (reference sequence). Germline trimming cut 4 bases from V and 4 bases from J; bases unmatched to any gene: 5. This CDR3 is CASSLTGGSTGELFF. In DNA form, the CDR3 reads TGTGCCAGCAGTTTAACGGGGGGGTCCACCGGGGAGCTGTTTTTT.

This chain joins TRBV29-1 and TRBJ2-3; D possibly corresponds to TRBD2 (5 bases). CDR3 length: 14 amino acids. Trimming pared 4 bases from V and 1 base from J, leaving 12 bases between. Germline V gene sequence: CDR1 SQVTM, CDR2 ANQGSEA. The CDR3 region has the DNA TGCAGCGTTGGGGTAAAGGGAGGCACAGATACGCAGTATTTT. Protein sequence: CSVGVKGGTDTQYF.

The chain joins TRBV27 to TRBJ2-3; D unresolved. The CDR3 covers 12 residues. The V gene's germline CDR1 is MNHEY and CDR2 SMNVEV (reference sequence). V gave up 7 bases and J gave up 1 base, with 6 bases separating them. The CDR3 DNA reads TGTGCCAGCAAAAGAGGCACAGATACGCAGTATTTT. Its protein is CASKRGTDTQYF.

The chain joins TRBV28 to TRBJ1-2; D is ambiguous. CDR3 length: 12 residues. In germline, CDR1 is MDHEN, CDR2 SYDVKM. Trimming took 7 bases from V and 2 from J, leaving 8 bases between them. In DNA form, the CDR3 reads TGTGCCAGCAATAGTTACAACTATGGCTACACCTTC. Translated, it gives CASNSYNYGYTF.

The chain joins TRBV11-2 to TRBJ2-7; D is possibly TRBD1 (6 bases). The V end was cut by 3 bases, the J end by 0 bases, with 9 bases between. Germline values: CDR1 SGHAT, CDR2 FQNNGV. The CDR3 loop spans 14 amino acids. Here the CDR3 reads CASSFGRGSYEQYF. As DNA, the CDR3 is TGTGCCAGCAGCTTCGGCAGGGGCTCCTACGAGCAGTACTTC. Supplemented by reference TRBV11-2 and TRBJ2-7, the full variable domain reads EAGVAQSPRYKIIEKRQSVAFWCNPISGHATLYWYQQILGQGPKLLIQFQNNGVVDDSQLPKDRFSAERLKGVDSTLKIQPAKLEDSAVYLCASSFGRGSYEQYFGPGTRLTVT.

V is TRBV5-5 and J is TRBJ2-5; possible D gene TRBD1, 5 bases. CDR3 length equals 14 residues. CDR1 is SGHKS, CDR2 YYEKEE, per germline (reference sequence). V dropped 0 bases and J dropped 1 base, with 7 bases sitting between them. The CDR3 region has the DNA TGTGCCAGCAGCTTGGGACAGAGCCAAGAGACCCAGTACTTC. This sequence encodes CASSLGQSQETQYF.

The V and J genes are TRBV2 and TRBJ1-5; D call uncertain. V was cut by 5 bases and J by 8 bases, with 19 bases left in between. CDR1 and CDR2 from the germline V gene are SNHLY and FYNNEI. The length of the CDR3 is 15 residues. The CDR3 loop is CASSFVDRSGEPQHF. CDR3 DNA sequence: TGTGCCAGCAGTTTCGTAGACCGATCCGGGGAGCCCCAGCATTTT.